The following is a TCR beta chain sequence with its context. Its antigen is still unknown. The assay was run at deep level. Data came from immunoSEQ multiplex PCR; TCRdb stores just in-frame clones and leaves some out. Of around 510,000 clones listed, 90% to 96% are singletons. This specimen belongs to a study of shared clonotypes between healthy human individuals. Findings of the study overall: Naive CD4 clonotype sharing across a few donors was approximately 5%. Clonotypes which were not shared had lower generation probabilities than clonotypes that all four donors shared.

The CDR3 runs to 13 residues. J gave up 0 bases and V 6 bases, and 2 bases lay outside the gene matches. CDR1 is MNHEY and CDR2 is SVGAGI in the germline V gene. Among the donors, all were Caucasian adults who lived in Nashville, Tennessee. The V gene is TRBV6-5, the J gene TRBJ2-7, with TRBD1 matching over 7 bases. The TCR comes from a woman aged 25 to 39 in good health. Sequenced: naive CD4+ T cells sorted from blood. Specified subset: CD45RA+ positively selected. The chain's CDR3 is CASRGGDSYEQYF. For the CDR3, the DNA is TGTGCCAGCAGAGGGGGCGACTCCTACGAGCAGTACTTC.